Listed here are 27 T cell receptor beta chains from one sample, sequenced in a study of T cell responses to AZD1222 COVID-19 vaccine. Using immunoSEQ multiplex PCR, the repertoire was profiled, and TCRdb retains in-frame clones only, with some absent. The sample carries about 190,000 clones, approximately 92% recorded once. The specimen comprised peripheral blood, sampled on day 0 of AZD1222 vaccination. The receptors here all came from an adult in good health.

The J gene is TRBJ2-7, the V gene TRBV3-1 (or the pseudogene TRBV3-2); D could derive from TRBD1 or TRBD2 (6 bases each). This CDR3 has 15 residues. CDR1 is LGHDT and CDR2 is YNNKEL in the germline V gene (reference sequence). V was cut by 1 base and J by 6 bases, with 16 bases left in between. CDR3 in DNA: TGTGCCAGCAGCCAAGCGGGGGCGACCCTCGGCGAGCAGTACTTC. It translates to CASSQAGATLGEQYF.

The chain couples TRBV19 to TRBJ1-5; D might be TRBD1 (5 bases). Germline V gene lookup returns CDR1 LNHDA and CDR2 SQIVND (reference sequence). V lost 6 bases to trimming and J lost 5 bases, with 11 bases between them. The CDR3 spans 13 residues. The chain's CDR3 is CASSQGVDQPQHF. The CDR3 DNA follows: TGTGCCAGTAGCCAGGGTGTCGATCAGCCCCAGCATTTT.

The chain employs TRBV24-1 and TRBJ1-2; maybe TRBD1 (5 bases). CDR1 KGHDR and CDR2 SFDVKD come from the germline V gene. V lost 5 bases to trimming and J lost 9 bases, with 12 bases between them. The CDR3 consists of 12 residues. This CDR3 is CATSGTGTRYTF. CDR3 sequence (DNA): TGTGCCACCAGTGGTACGGGGACCCGCTACACCTTC.

This clone was counted a single time. The rearrangement links TRBV19 to TRBJ1-3; TRBD1 is a possible D gene (5 bases). V lost 9 bases to trimming and J lost 0 bases, with 9 bases between them. CDR3 length: 13 residues. Germline loops: CDR1 LNHDA, CDR2 SQIVND (reference sequence). CDR3 bases: TGTGCCAGCCAGGGCCTCTCTGGAAACACCATATATTTT. Residues: CASQGLSGNTIYF.

This rearrangement joins TRBV2 to TRBJ1-1; D may be TRBD1 (5 bases). V gave up 3 bases and J gave up 4 bases, with 9 bases separating them. The CDR3 runs to 13 residues. Germline values: CDR1 SNHLY, CDR2 FYNNEI. The CDR3 bases are TGTGCCAGCAGTGAGGGGGGGGTCACTGAAGCTTTCTTT. Amino acids: CASSEGGVTEAFF. Full variable domain (rest looked up from reference TRBV2 and TRBJ1-1): EPEVTQTPSHQVTQMGQEVILRCVPISNHLYFYWYRQILGQKVEFLVSFYNNEISEKSEIFDDQFSVERPDGSNFTLKIRSTKLEDSAMYFCASSEGGVTEAFFGQGTRLTVV.

This rearrangement joins TRBV12-3 or TRBV12-4 to TRBJ1-5; D not resolved. The CDR3 extends over 12 amino acids. V was pared by 5 bases and J by 7 bases, with 9 bases between. CDR3 bases: TGTGCCAGCAGTCCCCCTTTACAGCCCCAGCATTTT. It is translated as CASSPPLQPQHF.

The chain couples TRBV6-4 to TRBJ2-1, with 7 bases lining up with TRBD2. Germline V gives CDR1 MRHNA, CDR2 SNTAGT. The trim removed 3 bases at V and 3 bases at J, leaving 5 bases unmatched. The CDR3 is 15 amino acids. The CDR3 sequence: CASSEWGGYYNEQFF. CDR3 DNA sequence: TGTGCCAGCAGTGAGTGGGGGGGTTACTACAATGAGCAGTTCTTC.

The J gene is TRBJ1-1, the V gene TRBV7-9; D possibly corresponds to TRBD1 (6 bases). V lost 5 bases, J lost 3 bases, and 10 bases lay in between. The CDR3 runs 13 residues. CDR1 and CDR2 (germline): SEHNR, FQNEAQ (reference sequence). CDR3 loop: CASSPEGDTEAFF. CDR3 nucleotide sequence: TGTGCCAGCAGCCCCGAGGGGGACACTGAAGCTTTCTTT. The full variable domain, with the rest looked up from reference TRBV7-9 and TRBJ1-1, is DTGVSQNPRHKITKRGQNVTFRCDPISEHNRLYWYRQTLGQGPEFLTYFQNEAQLEKSRLLSDRFSAERPKGSFSTLEIQRTEQGDSAMYLCASSPEGDTEAFFGQGTRLTVV.

This clone appeared once. The chain couples TRBV2 to TRBJ1-1; 7 nucleotides line up with TRBD1. The V segment lost 6 bases and the J segment 5 bases; nucleotides outside the gene matches: 12. CDR1 and CDR2 from the germline V gene are SNHLY and FYNNEI. This CDR3 has 15 residues. In nucleotides, the CDR3 is TGTGCCAGCAGCCCGGGACAGTCGGCATTGACTGAAGCTTTCTTT. Protein product: CASSPGQSALTEAFF.

The chain combines TRBV28 with TRBJ2-4; 7 bases map to TRBD1. The ends lost 6 bases at V and 13 bases at J; junction bases unmatched: 12. This CDR3 has 13 amino acids. Germline-derived CDR1 and CDR2 are MDHEN and SYDVKM. The CDR3 nucleotides read TGTGCCAGCAGCACCCCCGTCCCGGGACAGCAGTACTTC. Translation: CASSTPVPGQQYF.

The rearrangement joins TRBV7-7 to TRBJ2-2, with D tentatively TRBD2 (5 bases). The CDR3 contains 14 residues. Per germline, CDR1 SSHAT and CDR2 FNYEAQ (reference sequence). Trimming took 0 bases from V and 3 from J, leaving 5 bases between them. The CDR3 spells CASSLARDTGELFF. CDR3 nucleotide sequence: TGTGCCAGCAGCTTAGCGAGGGACACCGGGGAGCTGTTTTTT.

The chain employs TRBV30 and TRBJ1-2; D call uncertain. This CDR3 is 11 amino acids long. Germline CDR1 is GTSNPN and CDR2 is SVGIG (reference sequence). V was shortened by 7 bases and J by 5 bases, with 11 bases between the two germline ends. The CDR3, as DNA: TGTGCCTCTAGGTGGATTTATGGCTACACCTTC. Amino acid sequence: CASRWIYGYTF.

For this clone: The identical CDR3 is also encoded by other nucleotide sequences in the sample. The chain is built from TRBV15 and TRBJ1-4; D unresolved. CDR3 length: 15 amino acids. Germline assignment: CDR1 LNHNV and CDR2 YYDKDF (reference sequence). V shed 0 bases and J shed 1 base, with 6 bases lying between them. The CDR3 here is CATSRDKGTNEKLFF. CDR3 DNA: TGTGCCACCAGCAGAGATAAGGGAACTAATGAAAAACTGTTTTTT.

For the CDR3, the DNA is TGTGCCAGCAGTGACGGTGGACAGGGGGCAAACGAGCAGTACTTC. As protein: CASSDGGQGANEQYF. V usage is TRBV6-1 and J usage is TRBJ2-7; TRBD1 agrees at 11 bases. V was pared by 3 bases and J by 5 bases, with 6 bases of the junction left unmatched. Germline values: CDR1 MNHNS, CDR2 SASEGT. The CDR3 is 15 residues long.

This chain joins TRBV4-1 and TRBJ1-6; D ambiguous. Looked up from germline, CDR1 is MGHRA and CDR2 is YSYEKL. This CDR3 comprises 15 residues. Between the trimmed V and J ends, which lost 3 bases and 0 bases, there was a span of 6 bases. CDR3: CASSQQSSYNSPLHF. DNA for the CDR3: TGCGCCAGCAGCCAGCAAAGCTCCTATAATTCACCCCTCCACTTT.

This chain connects TRBV7-9 to TRBJ1-2, with TRBD1 as a possible D gene (6 bases). Germline V gene sequence: CDR1 SEHNR, CDR2 FQNEAQ (reference sequence). Between the trimmed V and J ends, which lost 1 base and 2 bases, there was a span of 14 bases. This CDR3 is 16 amino acids long. CDR3 nucleotides: TGTGCCAGCAGCTTAGAAGGGACACGGGTGAACTATGGCTACACCTTC. Amino acids: CASSLEGTRVNYGYTF.

The V gene is TRBV12-3 or TRBV12-4, the J gene TRBJ1-1; D is ambiguous. The V end was cut by 3 bases, the J end by 9 bases, with 8 bases between. The CDR3 totals 11 residues. CDR3 DNA sequence: TGTGCCAGCAGTTTTGGAGGGAAAGCTTTCTTT. It yields the protein CASSFGGKAFF.

This clone has only one observation. This chain links TRBV5-1 with TRBJ1-1; D gene ambiguous. V gave up 3 bases and J gave up 0 bases, with 6 bases separating them. Germline V gene sequence: CDR1 SGHRS, CDR2 YFSETQ. The CDR3 extends over 13 amino acids. The CDR3 loop reads CASSSTMNTEAFF. CDR3 nucleotides: TGCGCCAGCAGCTCCACTATGAACACTGAAGCTTTCTTT. Filled out from reference TRBV5-1 and TRBJ1-1, the complete variable domain reads KAGVTQTPRYLIKTRGQQVTLSCSPISGHRSVSWYQQTPGQGLQFLFEYFSETQRNKGNFPGRFSGRQFSNSRSEMNVSTLELGDSALYLCASSSTMNTEAFFGQGTRLTVV.

The chain joins TRBV5-4 to TRBJ1-1; D call uncertain. The ends were cut back, 1 base at V and 1 base at J, with 8 bases in the middle. Germline CDR1 SGHNT, CDR2 YYREEE (reference sequence). The length of the CDR3 is 14 residues. The CDR3 protein is CASSLSVPNTEAFF. CDR3 bases: TGTGCCAGCAGCTTGTCTGTCCCGAACACTGAAGCTTTCTTT.

This rearrangement joins TRBV30 to TRBJ1-5, with D possibly being TRBD1 (6 bases). This CDR3 spans 15 amino acids. Germline V gene lookup returns CDR1 GTSNPN and CDR2 SVGIG (reference sequence). Trimming removed 1 base at V and 4 bases at J, with 14 bases between. The chain's CDR3 is CAWSARGVLNQPQHF. The CDR3 coding sequence is TGTGCCTGGAGTGCCAGGGGAGTTCTAAATCAGCCCCAGCATTTT.

The rearrangement uses TRBV28 and TRBJ1-1; possibly TRBD1 for D (6 bases). Germline-derived CDR1 and CDR2 are MDHEN and SYDVKM. The CDR3 is made up of 12 amino acids. Deletions cut 5 bases from V and 7 bases from J, with 11 bases between. The chain's CDR3 is CASSQTGFEAFF. The CDR3 DNA reads TGTGCCAGCAGTCAGACAGGTTTTGAAGCTTTCTTT.

The chain employs TRBV5-1 and TRBJ2-3, with a tentative D call TRBD2 (5 bases). The germline V gene encodes CDR1 SGHRS and CDR2 YFSETQ. Trimming took off 2 bases at V and 3 bases at J, with 7 bases between the two ends. The CDR3 has 13 residues. The CDR3 loop reads CASSFEGTDTQYF. The DNA for the CDR3 is TGCGCCAGCAGCTTTGAGGGAACAGATACGCAGTATTTT.

The gene calls are TRBV9 and TRBJ2-1; D is perhaps TRBD1 (6 bases). The CDR3 covers 15 residues. Germline V lookup: CDR1 SGDLS, CDR2 YYNGEE. V was clipped by 2 bases and J by 3 bases, with 12 bases between them. CDR3 residues: CASSVTQGNYNEQFF. The DNA of the CDR3 is TGTGCCAGCAGCGTGACACAGGGCAACTACAATGAGCAGTTCTTC.

V usage is TRBV5-4 and J usage is TRBJ1-2, with TRBD1 identical over 8 bases. The germline CDR1 and CDR2 sequences are SGHNT and YYREEE (reference sequence). This CDR3 contains 12 residues. V shed 3 bases and J 8 bases; nucleotides not matched to a gene: 3. The CDR3 loop reads CASSSDRVGYTF. The CDR3, as DNA: TGTGCCAGCAGCTCGGACAGGGTGGGCTACACCTTC.

The J gene is TRBJ2-3, the V gene TRBV7-2; D unclear. The V end lost 3 bases, the J end lost 6 bases, and 10 bases lay between the germline ends. Germline CDR1 and CDR2: SGHTA and FQGNSA. The CDR3 is made up of 13 amino acids. The CDR3 loop is CASSFKGDDTQYF. The DNA of the CDR3 is TGTGCCAGCAGCTTCAAGGGCGACGATACGCAGTATTTT. Full variable domain (remainder filled in from reference TRBV7-2 and TRBJ2-3): GAGVSQSPSNKVTEKGKDVELRCDPISGHTALYWYRQSLGQGLEFLIYFQGNSAPDKSGLPSDRFSAERTGGSVSTLTIQRTQQEDSAVYLCASSFKGDDTQYFGPGTRLTVL.

The rearrangement links TRBV11-2 to TRBJ2-2; unclear D gene. Looked up from germline, CDR1 is SGHAT and CDR2 is FQNNGV. This CDR3 has 13 residues. Trimming took 0 bases from V and 5 from J, leaving 4 bases between them. Here the CDR3 reads CASSLERTGELFF. For the CDR3, the DNA is TGTGCCAGCAGCTTAGAAAGGACCGGGGAGCTGTTTTTT.

V usage is TRBV7-9 and J usage is TRBJ2-1; D is ambiguous. Germline CDR1 SEHNR, CDR2 FQNEAQ (reference sequence). V lost 0 bases and J lost 7, with 13 bases in between. The CDR3 is 15 residues long. CDR3 protein: CASSLARTSNNEQFF. Written as DNA, the CDR3 is TGTGCCAGCAGCTTAGCGCGGACGTCTAATAATGAGCAGTTCTTC.